This TCR beta chain was found in a study of T-cell reconstitution after alpha-beta-depleted transplantation in children. Trimming pared 7 bases from V and 5 bases from J, leaving 11 bases between. CDR3 size: 11 residues. Looked up from germline, CDR1 is SQVTM and CDR2 is ANQGSEA. Preparation of the TCRbeta library used unique molecular identifiers. TCRdb ran MiXCR on the PCR reads and lists one entry per CDR3 protein. Among approximately 640,000 distinct CDR3 sequences, 16% were seen once, and the ten largest hold 0.85% to 1.3%. This clonotype was picked up many times. This receptor was taken from a human donor who donated a stem cell graft to a child with acute myeloid leukemia. The source was PBMCs from the stem cell graft donor, collected from the stem cell graft. The chain carries TRBV29-1 and TRBJ2-5; D is unclear. CDR3: CSGWVGETQYF. As DNA, the CDR3 is TGCAGCGGATGGGTGGGGGAGACCCAGTACTTC.